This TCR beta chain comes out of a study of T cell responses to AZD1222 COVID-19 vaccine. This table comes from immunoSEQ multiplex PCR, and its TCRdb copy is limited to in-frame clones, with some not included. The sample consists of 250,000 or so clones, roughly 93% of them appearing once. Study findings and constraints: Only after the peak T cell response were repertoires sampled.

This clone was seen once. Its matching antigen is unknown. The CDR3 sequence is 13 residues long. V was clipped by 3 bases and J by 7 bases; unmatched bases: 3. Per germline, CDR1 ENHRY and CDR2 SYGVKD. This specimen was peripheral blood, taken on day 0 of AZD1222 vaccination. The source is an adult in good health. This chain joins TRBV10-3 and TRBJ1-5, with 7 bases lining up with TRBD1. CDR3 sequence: CAISDLGGQPQHF. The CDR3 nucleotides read TGTGCCATCAGTGACCTAGGGGGCCAGCCCCAGCATTTT.